Listed here are 9 T cell receptor beta chains from one sample, sequenced in a study of vaccination effects on CD4 cells after COVID-19. Assay used: immunoSEQ multiplex PCR; TCRdb lists only in-frame clones, some missing. The table shows under 40,000 clones, with roughly 87% occurring only once. Subsequent to 10 days of culture, CD4+ T cells were isolated. Their antigen targets remain unknown. The sequenced sample was CD4+ T cells from PBMCs cultured without peptide, obtained before COVID-19 vaccination. These receptors were collected from a human donor who received a COVID-19 vaccine.

The V and J genes are TRBV3-1 (or the pseudogene TRBV3-2) and TRBJ2-3; TRBD1 matches 8 bases. V lost 10 bases and J lost 3; bases outside the gene matches: 6. This CDR3 comprises 13 residues. The V gene's germline CDR1 is LGHDT and CDR2 YNNKEL (reference sequence). CDR3 DNA sequence: TGTGCCACTACTGGGACAGGTACAGATACGCAGTATTTT. This encodes CATTGTGTDTQYF.

The chain is built from TRBV21-1 and TRBJ1-4. TRBV21-1 is annotated as a pseudogene. There are 12 residues in the CDR3. This chain's CDR3 is CASSKAREKLFF. Here the CDR3 DNA reads TGTGCCAGCAGCAAAGCGCGCGAAAAACTGTTTTTT.

The J gene is TRBJ1-1, the V gene TRBV6-5; D perhaps matches TRBD1 (5 bases). The V and J ends lost 0 bases and 6 bases respectively, with 14 bases between them. CDR1 is MNHEY and CDR2 is SVGAGI in the germline V gene. This CDR3 is built from 15 residues. The CDR3 sequence is CASSYSGTGNSEAFF. Here the CDR3 DNA reads TGTGCCAGCAGTTACTCGGGGACCGGTAACTCTGAAGCTTTCTTT.

The chain carries TRBV6-1 and TRBJ2-7; possibly TRBD1 for D (5 bases). Germline loops: CDR1 MNHNS, CDR2 SASEGT. The CDR3 consists of 14 residues. Trimming removed 3 bases from V and 5 bases from J, with 14 bases in between. The CDR3 loop reads CASSDRVKGNEQYV. CDR3 DNA: TGTGCCAGCAGTGATCGCGTGAAGGGGAACGAGCAGTACGTC.

This clone has a single count. The rearrangement uses TRBV14 and TRBJ2-7; D is unclear. Deletions cut 1 base from V and 7 bases from J, with 20 bases between. CDR3 length: 16 residues. The germline gives CDR1 SGHDN, CDR2 FVKESK. CDR3 sequence: CASSQVSAAPIFEQYV. Here the CDR3 DNA reads TGTGCCAGCAGCCAAGTATCGGCAGCACCCATTTTTGAGCAGTACGTC.

V gene TRBV5-1 combines with J gene TRBJ2-3; TRBD2 matches 8 bases. V shed 0 bases, J shed 0 bases, and the junction held 0 bases outside the gene matches. Germline values: CDR1 SGHRS, CDR2 YFSETQ. The CDR3 length is 15 residues. The CDR3 coding sequence is TGCGCCAGCAGCTTGGCTAGCGGGAGCACAGATACGCAGTATTTT. The encoded protein is CASSLASGSTDTQYF.

The chain is built from TRBV18 and TRBJ1-5; tentatively, D is TRBD1 (5 bases). The CDR3 is made up of 13 amino acids. Looked up from germline, CDR1 is KGHSH and CDR2 is LQKENI. Trimming pared 9 bases from V and 4 bases from J, leaving 13 bases between. The CDR3 spells CASSSRGNQPQHF. The CDR3 bases are TGTGCCAGTTCGAGCCGGGGGAATCAGCCCCAGCATTTT.

V and J are TRBV11-2 and TRBJ2-7; 11 bases align to TRBD2. From germline, CDR1 is SGHAT and CDR2 FQNNGV. Trimming cost V 4 bases and J 2 bases; bases outside gene matches: 4. CDR3 size: 15 residues. The chain's CDR3 is CASSWSSGGAYEQYV. The DNA for the CDR3 is TGTGCCAGCAGCTGGAGTAGCGGGGGGGCCTACGAGCAGTACGTC.

V is TRBV5-8 and J is TRBJ1-1, with TRBD1 as a possible D gene (5 bases). CDR1 and CDR2 from the germline V gene are SGHTS and YDEGEE. The CDR3 is 16 residues long. Trimming removed 7 bases at V and 4 bases at J, with 23 bases between. The CDR3 loop reads CASPNLIGALSTEAFF. Here the CDR3 DNA reads TGTGCCAGCCCCAATTTGATAGGGGCCCTGAGCACTGAAGCTTTCTTT.